The 17 T cell receptor beta chains given below trace back to one sample, sequenced in a study of blood T cell repertoires in COVID-19 (dated by TCRdb to about 2020). Receptor libraries were prepared by the immunoSEQ multiplex PCR assay. In its TCRdb copy, this immuneACCESS table keeps in-frame sequences only and misses some clones. Where compared with another copy, unresolved V genes explain less than half of these, and the others have no known cause. This sample holds about 130,000 clones; roughly four fifths were observed only once. Roughly 18% of the sample is held by the ten biggest clonotypes. Sample: PBMCs or T cells enriched from blood (not recorded which). The receptors shown here come from a man aged 25 to 40 who had recovered from COVID-19.

The V call is TRBV7-6, the J call TRBJ2-1, with 13 bases identical to TRBD2. The length of the CDR3 is 15 residues. J gave up 8 bases and V 1 base, and 2 bases lay outside the gene matches. Germline lookup yields CDR1 SGHVS and CDR2 FNYEAQ. The CDR3 coding sequence is TGTGCCAGCAGCTTAGGACTAGCGGGAGGCTATGAGCAGTTCTTC. As protein: CASSLGLAGGYEQFF.

This chain links TRBV12-3 or TRBV12-4 with TRBJ2-5; maybe TRBD2 (5 bases). CDR3 length: 13 residues. V was cut by 6 bases and J by 2 bases, with 10 bases left in between. This CDR3 reads CASSLGLQETQYF. CDR3 in DNA: TGTGCCAGCAGCCTAGGACTTCAAGAGACCCAGTACTTC.

This clone has just a few counts. The chain is built from TRBV4-1 and TRBJ2-5; no reliable D call. There are 13 residues in the CDR3. The germline CDR1 and CDR2 sequences are MGHRA and YSYEKL. V lost 4 bases and J lost 5, with 11 bases in between. CDR3 sequence reads: CASSRLEVETQYF. CDR3 DNA: TGCGCCAGCAGCCGTCTCGAGGTGGAGACCCAGTACTTC.

This clone was picked up a small number of times. This chain joins TRBV7-9 and TRBJ2-5, with D uncertain. The CDR3 length is 15 residues. Trimming took 3 bases from V and 0 from J, leaving 11 bases between them. Per the germline V gene, CDR1 is SEHNR and CDR2 is FQNEAQ (reference sequence). Here the CDR3 reads CASSFDVADQETQYF. CDR3 in DNA: TGTGCCAGCAGCTTCGACGTTGCGGACCAAGAGACCCAGTACTTC.

The V gene is TRBV7-2, the J gene TRBJ2-3; D might be TRBD2 (5 bases). CDR1 and CDR2 from the germline V gene are SGHTA and FQGNSA. The V end was cut by 1 base, the J end by 6 bases, with 8 bases between. The CDR3 totals 13 residues. CDR3 amino acids: CASSLVIADTQYF. CDR3 DNA: TGTGCCAGCAGCTTAGTCATAGCGGATACGCAGTATTTT.

This chain links TRBV11-2 with TRBJ2-7; no clear D gene. This CDR3 spans 13 amino acids. CDR1 is SGHAT, CDR2 FQNNGV, per germline. Trimming took 6 bases from V and 11 from J, leaving 20 bases between them. This chain's CDR3 is CASSSSPASVEYF. The CDR3 bases are TGTGCCAGCAGTTCTTCACCCGCCTCGGTGGAGTACTTC.

The chain uses TRBV20-1 and TRBJ1-1; unclear D gene. Per germline, CDR1 DFQATT and CDR2 SNEGSKA (reference sequence). This CDR3 is built from 11 residues. Deletions cut 5 bases from V and 8 bases from J, with 12 bases between. The CDR3: CSALNLNEAFF. The CDR3 DNA follows: TGCAGTGCTTTGAACTTGAACGAAGCTTTCTTT.

This clone appeared a few times. The chain is built from TRBV6-1 and TRBJ2-7, with TRBD1 matching 7 bases. V dropped 2 bases and J dropped 2; count of bases not matched to a gene: 3. This CDR3 contains 14 residues. The germline gives CDR1 MNHNS, CDR2 SASEGT. In DNA, the CDR3 is TGTGCCAGCAGTGAAAGACAGGGTACCTACGAGCAGTACTTC. Protein product: CASSERQGTYEQYF.

The chain combines TRBV19 with TRBJ1-4, with D perhaps TRBD1 (5 bases). This CDR3 is 13 amino acids long. The V gene's germline CDR1 is LNHDA and CDR2 SQIVND (reference sequence). The V end was cut by 5 bases, the J end by 11 bases, with 15 bases between. Here the CDR3 DNA reads TGTGCCAGTAGTGCCAGCCAGGGTGAGAAACTGTTTTTT. This translates into CASSASQGEKLFF.

The CDR3 sequence: CASSRQGSSINGYTF. The CDR3 region has the DNA TGTGCCAGTAGCCGACAGGGGTCGTCTATTAATGGCTACACCTTC. The rearrangement uses TRBV19 and TRBJ1-2, with TRBD1 identical over 8 bases. V shed 6 bases, J shed 6 bases, and the junction held 12 bases outside the gene matches. The CDR3 is made up of 15 amino acids. Per the germline V gene, CDR1 is LNHDA and CDR2 is SQIVND (reference sequence).

The V call is TRBV11-2, the J call TRBJ1-3; perhaps TRBD1 as D (6 bases). Between the trimmed V and J ends, which lost 0 bases and 3 bases, there was a span of 15 bases. Per germline, CDR1 SGHAT and CDR2 FQNNGV. The CDR3 extends over 17 amino acids. DNA of the CDR3: TGTGCCAGCAGCTTAGATGGGTCCCAGGGGCATGGAAACACCATATATTTT. It translates to CASSLDGSQGHGNTIYF.

V is TRBV7-9 and J is TRBJ1-3; 7 nucleotides agree with TRBD1. Germline V CDR1 and CDR2: SEHNR, FQNEAQ (reference sequence). V shed 6 bases, J shed 2 bases, and the junction held 7 bases outside the gene matches. CDR3 length: 15 residues. In DNA, the CDR3 is TGTGCCAGCAGAATGACAGGGTCAACTGGAAACACCATATATTTT. It translates to CASRMTGSTGNTIYF.

This sequence joins TRBV7-9 and TRBJ2-2; maybe TRBD2 (6 bases). Trimming took 5 bases from V and 6 from J, leaving 10 bases between them. This CDR3 has 13 amino acids. Per the germline V gene, CDR1 is SEHNR and CDR2 is FQNEAQ (reference sequence). The CDR3 here is CASSAGFSGELFF. CDR3 in DNA: TGTGCCAGCAGCGCGGGGTTCTCCGGGGAGCTGTTTTTT.

This clone appeared a few times. The CDR3 here is CASRRGIVSTGELFF. CDR3 DNA: TGTGCCAGCCGGCGGGGGATAGTAAGCACCGGGGAGCTGTTTTTT. The chain employs TRBV6-5 and TRBJ2-2, with TRBD2 identical over 7 bases. V shed 8 bases, J shed 4 bases, and the junction held 10 bases outside the gene matches. The germline gives CDR1 MNHEY, CDR2 SVGAGI. The CDR3 totals 15 residues.

V gene TRBV7-9 combines with J gene TRBJ1-1; the match to TRBD1 covers 10 bases. The V gene end was trimmed by 3 bases and the J gene end by 4 bases; junction bases not matched to a gene: 17. The CDR3 sequence is 19 residues long. Germline CDR1 and CDR2: SEHNR and FQNEAQ (reference sequence). CDR3 DNA: TGTGCCAGCAGCTTCGGACTCCCTGTCCCCGGACAGGGGGGCACTGAAGCTTTCTTT. This translates into CASSFGLPVPGQGGTEAFF.

V and J are TRBV6-1 and TRBJ2-1; 14 bases are a match to TRBD2. V shed 3 bases, J shed 1 base, and the junction held 8 bases outside the gene matches. The CDR3 covers 19 residues. Looked up from germline, CDR1 is MNHNS and CDR2 is SASEGT. CDR3 nucleotides: TGTGCCAGCAGTGAGACCGGGACTAGCGGGAGTAGGTCCTACAATGAGCAGTTCTTC. Translation gives CASSETGTSGSRSYNEQFF.

In its sample, this clone was seen a few times. The rearrangement links TRBV12-3 or TRBV12-4 to TRBJ1-5; D is possibly TRBD1 (5 bases). The CDR3 totals 12 residues. V was clipped by 6 bases and J by 5 bases, with 8 bases between them. CDR3 protein: CASRAGYQPQHF. CDR3 coding DNA: TGTGCCAGCAGGGCAGGGTATCAGCCCCAGCATTTT.